This TCR beta chain was captured in a study of identical twins. Overall study findings and caveats: Twins shared out-of-frame alpha sequences with excess low generation probability. Models underpredicted monozygotic twin sharing of out-of-frame TCR alpha. The abundant beta clonotypes from cord blood had fewer insertions, and memory repertoires had none of this.

To note about this clonotype: Its antigen is undetermined.

The cDNA had a unique molecular identifier and a template-switch universal primer site. TCRdb reanalysed the 5' RACE reads using MiXCR and keeps one entry per CDR3 protein. This sample carries roughly 350,000 distinct CDR3 sequences, approximately 8.8% of them seen once, and the ten largest clones take roughly 8.9%. The V end lost 5 bases, the J end lost 2 bases, and 22 bases lay between the germline ends. The CDR3 covers 17 residues. Germline CDR1 reads SGHRS; CDR2 reads YFSETQ. Sequencing was performed on naive T cells sorted from blood. This receptor was obtained from a woman aged 50 to 65 in good health. The chain joins TRBV5-1 to TRBJ1-2; D unclear. The CDR3 DNA sequence: TGCGCCAGCAGGGAAACGACCGGAGGACCCTACAACTATGGCTACACCTTC. Translating it yields CASRETTGGPYNYGYTF. The full variable domain, completed using reference TRBV5-1 and TRBJ1-2, is KAGVTQTPRYLIKTRGQQVTLSCSPISGHRSVSWYQQTPGQGLQFLFEYFSETQRNKGNFPGRFSGRQFSNSRSEMNVSTLELGDSALYLCASRETTGGPYNYGYTFGSGTRLTVV.